This T cell receptor (beta chain) stems from a study of T cells after posttransplantation cyclophosphamide. Data came from immunoSEQ multiplex PCR; TCRdb stores just in-frame clones and leaves some out. This table holds roughly 30,000 clones, roughly 90% found once. Germline assignment: CDR1 SGHTA and CDR2 FQGTGA. The V end was cut by 1 base, the J end by 3 bases, with 13 bases between. The CDR3 sequence is 15 residues long. This receptor was identified in a woman aged 35 to 49 with a blood cancer, CMV-positive, and with a related stem cell donor. The chain joins TRBV7-3 to TRBJ2-7, with a weak D call TRBD1 (6 bases). The material sequenced was PBMCs. The CDR3 loop reads CASSLRGGGFYEQYF. CDR3 in DNA: TGTGCCAGCAGCTTAAGAGGGGGTGGGTTCTACGAGCAGTACTTC. Full variable domain (outside the CDR3, taken from reference TRBV7-3 and TRBJ2-7): GAGVSQTPSNKVTEKGKYVELRCDPISGHTALYWYRQSLGQGPEFLIYFQGTGAADDSGLPNDRFFAVRPEGSVSTLKIQRTERGDSAVYLCASSLRGGGFYEQYFGPGTRLTVT.